This TCR beta chain appears in the sequencing data of a study of tumor and adjacent non-tumor tissue in lung cancer. As for this clonotype: At one end the junction does not follow the germline gene, possibly because of a read error.

TCRbeta libraries were built with three rounds of nested PCR, modified from ARM-PCR. Via MiXCR, TCRdb re-called the multiplex PCR reads, giving one row per CDR3 protein. The sample contains 60,000 to 85,000 distinct CDR3 sequences, 76% of which appear only once. RNA was extracted from bulk tissue without any cell sorting. Distant lung tissue was collected more than 3 cm away from the tumor edge. This CDR3 contains 13 residues. Germline CDR1 and CDR2: MNHEY and SVGAGI. Sequencing was carried out using distant non-tumor lung tissue. This TCR was recovered from a man between 60 and 75 years old with non-small cell lung cancer. The chain carries TRBV6-5 and TRBJ2-1, with D tentatively TRBD1 (6 bases). This chain's CDR3 is CVSVVKGDNEQFF. The CDR3 DNA reads TGTGTCAGCGTAGTTAAGGGGGATAATGAGCAGTTCTTC.